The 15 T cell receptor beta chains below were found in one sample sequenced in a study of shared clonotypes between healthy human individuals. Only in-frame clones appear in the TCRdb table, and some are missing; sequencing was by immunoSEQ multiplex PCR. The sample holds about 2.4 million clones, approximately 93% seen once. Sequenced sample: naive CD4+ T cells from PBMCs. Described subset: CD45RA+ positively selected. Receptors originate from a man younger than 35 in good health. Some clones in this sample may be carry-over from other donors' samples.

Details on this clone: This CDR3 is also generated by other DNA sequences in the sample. The CDR3 reads CASSGQGRDQPQHF. DNA for the CDR3: TGTGCCAGCAGTGGACAGGGGAGAGATCAGCCCCAGCATTTT. V gene TRBV2 combines with J gene TRBJ1-5, with 8 bases fitting TRBD1. This CDR3 region has 14 residues. Germline CDR1 and CDR2: SNHLY and FYNNEI. The J segment lost 5 bases and the V segment lost 4 bases, leaving 4 bases of the junction unmatched.

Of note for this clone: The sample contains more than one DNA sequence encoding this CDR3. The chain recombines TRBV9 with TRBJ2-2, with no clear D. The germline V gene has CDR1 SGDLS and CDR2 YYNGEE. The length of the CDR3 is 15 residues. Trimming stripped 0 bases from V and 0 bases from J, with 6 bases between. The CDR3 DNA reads TGTGCCAGCAGCGTAGGGCCCACGAACACCGGGGAGCTGTTTTTT. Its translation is CASSVGPTNTGELFF.

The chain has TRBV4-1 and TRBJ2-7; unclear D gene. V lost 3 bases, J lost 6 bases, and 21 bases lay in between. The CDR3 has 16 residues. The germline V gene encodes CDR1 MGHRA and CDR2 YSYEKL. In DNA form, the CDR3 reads TGCGCCAGCAGCCAGGTCCCAAGTGAGGTAGTTCGCGAGCAGTACTTC. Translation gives CASSQVPSEVVREQYF.

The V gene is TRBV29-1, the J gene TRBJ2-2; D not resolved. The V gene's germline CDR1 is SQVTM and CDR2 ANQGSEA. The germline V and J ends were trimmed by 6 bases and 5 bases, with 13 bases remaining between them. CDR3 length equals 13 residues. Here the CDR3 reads CSVQPRSTGELFF. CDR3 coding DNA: TGCAGCGTCCAACCCCGTTCGACCGGGGAGCTGTTTTTT.

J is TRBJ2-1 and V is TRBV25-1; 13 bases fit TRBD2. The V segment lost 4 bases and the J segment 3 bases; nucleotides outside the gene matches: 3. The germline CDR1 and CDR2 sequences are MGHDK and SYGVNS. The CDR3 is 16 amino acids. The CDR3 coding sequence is TGTGCCAGCAGTGGGACTAGCGGGAGATTCTACAATGAGCAGTTCTTC. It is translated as CASSGTSGRFYNEQFF.

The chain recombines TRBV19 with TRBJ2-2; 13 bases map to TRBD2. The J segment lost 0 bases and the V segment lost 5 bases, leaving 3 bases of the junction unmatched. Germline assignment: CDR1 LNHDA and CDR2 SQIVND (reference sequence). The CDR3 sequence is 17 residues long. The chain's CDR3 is CASSSGLAGTNTGELFF. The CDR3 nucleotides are TGTGCCAGTAGTTCGGGACTAGCGGGAACGAACACCGGGGAGCTGTTTTTT.

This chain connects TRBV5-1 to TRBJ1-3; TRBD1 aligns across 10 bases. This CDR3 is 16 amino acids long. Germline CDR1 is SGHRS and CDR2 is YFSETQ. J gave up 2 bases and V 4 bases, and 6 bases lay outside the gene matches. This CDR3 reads CASSPPGTGAGNTIYF. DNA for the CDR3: TGCGCCAGCAGCCCACCTGGGACAGGGGCTGGAAACACCATATATTTT.

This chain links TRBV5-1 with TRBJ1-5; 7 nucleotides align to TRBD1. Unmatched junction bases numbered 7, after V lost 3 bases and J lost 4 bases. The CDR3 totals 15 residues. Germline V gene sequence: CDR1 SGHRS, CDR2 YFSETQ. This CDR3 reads CASSWGTDPNQPQHF. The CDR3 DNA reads TGCGCCAGCAGCTGGGGGACAGATCCAAATCAGCCCCAGCATTTT.

The CDR3 sequence is CASSVPLGGAETQYF. DNA of the CDR3: TGTGCCAGCAGTGTCCCCTTGGGGGGCGCGGAGACCCAGTACTTC. The chain couples TRBV28 to TRBJ2-5; D possibly matches TRBD1 or TRBD2 (6 bases each). Germline V gives CDR1 MDHEN, CDR2 SYDVKM. Trimming pared 5 bases from V and 5 bases from J, leaving 18 bases between. The CDR3 covers 15 residues.

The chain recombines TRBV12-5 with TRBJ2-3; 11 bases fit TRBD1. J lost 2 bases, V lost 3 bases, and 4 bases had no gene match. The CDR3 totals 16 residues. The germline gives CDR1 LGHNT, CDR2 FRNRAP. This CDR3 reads CASGLWDRGTTDTQYF. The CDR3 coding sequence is TGTGCTAGTGGTTTATGGGACAGGGGGACCACAGATACGCAGTATTTT.

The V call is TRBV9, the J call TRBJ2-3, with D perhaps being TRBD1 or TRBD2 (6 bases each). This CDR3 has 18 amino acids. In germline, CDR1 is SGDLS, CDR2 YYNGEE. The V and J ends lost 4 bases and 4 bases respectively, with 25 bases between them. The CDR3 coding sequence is TGTGCCAGCAGCCCCAAGGCCTTAGGGGGGAGCCCCTCAGATACGCAGTATTTT. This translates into CASSPKALGGSPSDTQYF.

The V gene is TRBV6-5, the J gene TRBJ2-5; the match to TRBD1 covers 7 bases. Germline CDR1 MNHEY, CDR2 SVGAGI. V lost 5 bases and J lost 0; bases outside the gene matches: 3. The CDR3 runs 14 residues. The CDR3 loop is CASSTDRDQETQYF. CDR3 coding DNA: TGTGCCAGCAGTACCGACAGGGACCAAGAGACCCAGTACTTC.

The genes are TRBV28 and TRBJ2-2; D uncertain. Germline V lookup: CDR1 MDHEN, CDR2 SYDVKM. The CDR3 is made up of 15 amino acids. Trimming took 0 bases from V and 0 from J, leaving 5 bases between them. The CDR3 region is CASSLWTPNTGELFF. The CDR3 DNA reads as TGTGCCAGCAGTTTATGGACACCGAACACCGGGGAGCTGTTTTTT.

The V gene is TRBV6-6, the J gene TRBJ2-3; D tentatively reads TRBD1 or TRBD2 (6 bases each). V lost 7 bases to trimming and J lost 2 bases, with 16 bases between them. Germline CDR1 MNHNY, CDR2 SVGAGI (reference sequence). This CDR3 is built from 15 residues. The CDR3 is CASTRQGTFTDTQYF. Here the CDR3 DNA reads TGTGCCAGCACTCGGCAGGGGACTTTCACAGATACGCAGTATTTT.

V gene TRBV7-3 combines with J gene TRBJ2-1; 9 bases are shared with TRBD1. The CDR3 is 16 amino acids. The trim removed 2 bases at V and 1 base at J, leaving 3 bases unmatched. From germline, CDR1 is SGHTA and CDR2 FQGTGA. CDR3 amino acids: CASSLFGTGSYNEQFF. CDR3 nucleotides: TGTGCCAGCAGCTTATTTGGGACAGGGTCCTACAATGAGCAGTTCTTC.